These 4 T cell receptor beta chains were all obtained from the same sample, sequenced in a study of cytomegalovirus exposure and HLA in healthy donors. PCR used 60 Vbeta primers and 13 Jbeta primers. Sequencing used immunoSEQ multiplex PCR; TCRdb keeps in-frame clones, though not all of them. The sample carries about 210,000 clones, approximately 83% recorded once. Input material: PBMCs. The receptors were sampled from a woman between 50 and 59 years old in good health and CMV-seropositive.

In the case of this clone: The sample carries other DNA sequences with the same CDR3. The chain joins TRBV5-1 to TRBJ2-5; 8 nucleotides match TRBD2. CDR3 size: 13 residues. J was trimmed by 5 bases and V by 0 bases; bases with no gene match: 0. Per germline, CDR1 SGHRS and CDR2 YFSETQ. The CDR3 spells CASSLAGGETQYF. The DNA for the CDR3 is TGCGCCAGCAGCTTGGCGGGGGGGGAGACCCAGTACTTC.

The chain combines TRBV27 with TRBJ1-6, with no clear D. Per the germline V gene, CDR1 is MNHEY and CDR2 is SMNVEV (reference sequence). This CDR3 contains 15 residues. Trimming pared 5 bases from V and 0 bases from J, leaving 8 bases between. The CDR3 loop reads CASSAGLSYNSPLHF. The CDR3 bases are TGTGCCAGCAGTGCGGGCCTCTCCTATAATTCACCCCTCCACTTT.

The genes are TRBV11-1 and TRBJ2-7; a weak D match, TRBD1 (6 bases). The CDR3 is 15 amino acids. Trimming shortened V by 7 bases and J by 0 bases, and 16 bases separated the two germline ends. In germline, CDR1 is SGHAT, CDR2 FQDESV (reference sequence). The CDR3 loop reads CASIRGSDSSYEQYF. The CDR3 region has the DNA TGTGCCAGCATCCGGGGCTCGGACAGCTCCTACGAGCAGTACTTC.

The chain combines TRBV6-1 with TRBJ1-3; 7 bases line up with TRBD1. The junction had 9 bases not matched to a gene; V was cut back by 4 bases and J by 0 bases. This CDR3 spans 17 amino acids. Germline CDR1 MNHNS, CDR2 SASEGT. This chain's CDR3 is CASSASTGPSSGNTIYF. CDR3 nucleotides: TGTGCCAGCAGTGCCTCGACAGGGCCTAGCTCTGGAAACACCATATATTTT.